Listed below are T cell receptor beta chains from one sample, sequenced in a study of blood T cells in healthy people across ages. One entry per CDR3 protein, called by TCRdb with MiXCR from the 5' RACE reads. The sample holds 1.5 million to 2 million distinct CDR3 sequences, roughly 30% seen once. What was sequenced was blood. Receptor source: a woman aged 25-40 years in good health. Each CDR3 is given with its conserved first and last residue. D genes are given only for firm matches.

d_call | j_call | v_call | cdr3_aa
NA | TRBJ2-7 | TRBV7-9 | CASSSWPGYEQYF
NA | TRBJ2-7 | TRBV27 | CASSQTPSSYEQYF
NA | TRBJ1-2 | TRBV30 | CAWSVLGRRYGYTF
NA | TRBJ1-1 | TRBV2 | CASSEQWNTEAFF
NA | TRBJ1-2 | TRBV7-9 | CASSHSDWGYTF
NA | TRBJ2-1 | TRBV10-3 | CAISEGPRNEQFF
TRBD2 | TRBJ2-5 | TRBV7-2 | CASSVPGLAGRETQYF
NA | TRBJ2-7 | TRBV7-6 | CASSLQDSYEQYF
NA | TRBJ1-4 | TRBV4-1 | CASSQVSIEKLFF
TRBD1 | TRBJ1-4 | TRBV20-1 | CSARAGQGGSYDEKLFF
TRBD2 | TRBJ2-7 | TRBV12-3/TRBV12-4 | CASSQRTRSYEQYF
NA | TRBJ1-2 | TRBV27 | CAGSFSLAGNYGYTF
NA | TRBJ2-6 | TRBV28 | CASTSTSSGANVLTF
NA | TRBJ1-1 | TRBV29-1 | CGVEVSRNTEAFF
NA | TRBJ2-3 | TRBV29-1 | CSVDVRGTDTQYF
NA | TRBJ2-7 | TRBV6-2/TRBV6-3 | CASSPQEAIEQYF
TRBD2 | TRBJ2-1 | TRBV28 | CASSSPSERGVNEQFF
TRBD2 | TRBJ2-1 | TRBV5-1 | CASSLGESGLGVREQFF
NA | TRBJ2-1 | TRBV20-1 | CSARVPIPYNEQFF
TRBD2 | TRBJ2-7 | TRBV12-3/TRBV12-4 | CASCSGGYEQYF
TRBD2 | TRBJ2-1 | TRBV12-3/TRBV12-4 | CASSSTGLAGGSNEQFF
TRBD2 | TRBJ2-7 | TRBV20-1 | CSARVPGLAAYEQYF
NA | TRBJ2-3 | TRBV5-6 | CASSRLGAGTQYF